This T cell receptor beta chain was found in a study of blood T cell repertoires in COVID-19. Study-level information: Samples representing acute and convalescent COVID-19 were sourced from the United States, Italy and Spain. T cells, B-cell-depleted T cells, or PBMCs provided the cDNA or gDNA that served as material.

The authors' processing: Amplification from reference gene primers served as the basis for estimated nucleated cell counts. The repertoire was sequenced with immunoSEQ multiplex PCR; TCRdb's copy has only in-frame clones and lacks some. V, J and clone size are taken as reported in that table, and D and trimming were inferred from the DNA itself. This table has about 160,000 clones, 70% to 90% appearing once. The germline V gene has CDR1 LGHNA and CDR2 YSLEER. The CDR3 covers 18 residues. The V gene end was trimmed by 0 bases and the J gene end by 7 bases; junction bases not matched to a gene: 11. The chain uses TRBV4-3 and TRBJ2-1; 11 bases are shared with TRBD2. The TCR comes from a man aged 35 to 55 with acute or convalescent COVID-19. The source material was peripheral blood. The CDR3 DNA follows: TGCGCCAGCAGCCAAGATCCAAATAGCGGGGGGGGAAGGAATGAGCAGTTCTTC. Translation gives CASSQDPNSGGGRNEQFF.